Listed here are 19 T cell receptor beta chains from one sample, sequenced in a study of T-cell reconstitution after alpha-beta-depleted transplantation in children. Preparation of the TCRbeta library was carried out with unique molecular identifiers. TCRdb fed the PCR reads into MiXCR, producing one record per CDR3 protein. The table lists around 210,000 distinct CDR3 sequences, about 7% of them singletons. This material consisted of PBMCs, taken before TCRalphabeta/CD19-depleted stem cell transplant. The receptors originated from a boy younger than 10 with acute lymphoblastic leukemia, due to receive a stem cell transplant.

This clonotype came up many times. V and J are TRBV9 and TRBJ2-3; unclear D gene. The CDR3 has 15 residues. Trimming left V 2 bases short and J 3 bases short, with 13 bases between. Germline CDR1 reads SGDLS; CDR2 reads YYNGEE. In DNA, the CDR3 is TGTGCCAGCAGCGTCGCCGCGCTCCCGACAGATACGCAGTATTTT. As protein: CASSVAALPTDTQYF.

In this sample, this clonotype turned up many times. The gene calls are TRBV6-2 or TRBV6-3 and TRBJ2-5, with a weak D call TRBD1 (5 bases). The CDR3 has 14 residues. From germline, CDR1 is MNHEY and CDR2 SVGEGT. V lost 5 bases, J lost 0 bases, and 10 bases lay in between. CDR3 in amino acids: CASSPLTDQETQYF. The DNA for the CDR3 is TGTGCCAGCAGTCCCCTGACAGACCAAGAGACCCAGTACTTC.

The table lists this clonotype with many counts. The CDR3 loop reads CSVEGLAGEISYEQYF. CDR3 nucleotide sequence: TGCAGCGTTGAAGGCCTAGCGGGAGAAATCTCCTACGAGCAGTACTTC. J is TRBJ2-7 and V is TRBV29-1, with 10 bases that match TRBD2. With 1 base clipped from V and 0 bases from J, the junction kept 6 bases outside the gene matches. Germline CDR1 SQVTM, CDR2 ANQGSEA. The CDR3 runs 16 residues.

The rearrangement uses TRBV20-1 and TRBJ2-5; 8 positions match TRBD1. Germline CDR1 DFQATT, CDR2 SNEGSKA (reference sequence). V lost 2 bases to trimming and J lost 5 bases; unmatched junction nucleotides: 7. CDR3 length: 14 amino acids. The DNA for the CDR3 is TGCAGTGCTAGAAGGACAGGGATCTTGGAGACCCAGTACTTC. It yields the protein CSARRTGILETQYF.

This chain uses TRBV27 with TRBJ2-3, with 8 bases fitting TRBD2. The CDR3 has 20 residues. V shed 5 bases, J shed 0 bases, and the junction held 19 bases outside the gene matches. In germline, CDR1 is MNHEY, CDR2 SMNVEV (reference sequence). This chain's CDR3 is CASSPNPVAGGFFSTDTQYF. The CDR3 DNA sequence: TGTGCCAGCAGTCCGAACCCCGTGGCGGGGGGTTTCTTTAGCACAGATACGCAGTATTTT.

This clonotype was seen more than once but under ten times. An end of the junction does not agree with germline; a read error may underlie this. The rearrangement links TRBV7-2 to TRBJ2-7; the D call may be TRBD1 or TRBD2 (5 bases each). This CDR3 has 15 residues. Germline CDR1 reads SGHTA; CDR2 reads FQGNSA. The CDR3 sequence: CAISLVAKGRNEQYF. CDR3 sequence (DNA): TGTGCCATCAGCTTAGTCGCCAAGGGGAGAAACGAGCAGTACTTC.

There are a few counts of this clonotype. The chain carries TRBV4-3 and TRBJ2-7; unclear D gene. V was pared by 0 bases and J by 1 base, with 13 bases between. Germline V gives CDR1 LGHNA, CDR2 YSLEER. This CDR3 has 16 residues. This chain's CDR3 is CASSQDGVSGSYEQYF. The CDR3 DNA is TGCGCCAGCAGCCAAGATGGTGTGTCAGGATCCTACGAGCAGTACTTC.

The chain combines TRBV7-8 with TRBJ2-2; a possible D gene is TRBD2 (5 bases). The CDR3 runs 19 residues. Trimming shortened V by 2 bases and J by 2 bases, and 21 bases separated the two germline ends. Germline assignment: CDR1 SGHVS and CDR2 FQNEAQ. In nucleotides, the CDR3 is TGTGCCAGCAGCTTAAGCCTACATTTTCAGACGGGAAACACCGGGGAGCTGTTTTTT. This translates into CASSLSLHFQTGNTGELFF. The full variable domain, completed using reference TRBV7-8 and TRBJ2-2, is GAGVSQSPRYKVAKRGQDVALRCDPISGHVSLFWYQQALGQGPEFLTYFQNEAQLDKSGLPSDRFFAERPEGSVSTLKIQRTQQEDSAVYLCASSLSLHFQTGNTGELFFGEGSRLTVL.

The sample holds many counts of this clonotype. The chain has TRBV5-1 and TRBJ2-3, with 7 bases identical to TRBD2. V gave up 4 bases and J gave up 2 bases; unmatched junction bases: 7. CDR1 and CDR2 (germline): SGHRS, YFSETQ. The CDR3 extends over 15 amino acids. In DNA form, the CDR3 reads TGCGCCAGCAGCCGGGAACTAGCGAACACAGATACGCAGTATTTT. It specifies CASSRELANTDTQYF. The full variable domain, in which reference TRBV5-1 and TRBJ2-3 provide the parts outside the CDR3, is KAGVTQTPRYLIKTRGQQVTLSCSPISGHRSVSWYQQTPGQGLQFLFEYFSETQRNKGNFPGRFSGRQFSNSRSEMNVSTLELGDSALYLCASSRELANTDTQYFGPGTRLTVL.

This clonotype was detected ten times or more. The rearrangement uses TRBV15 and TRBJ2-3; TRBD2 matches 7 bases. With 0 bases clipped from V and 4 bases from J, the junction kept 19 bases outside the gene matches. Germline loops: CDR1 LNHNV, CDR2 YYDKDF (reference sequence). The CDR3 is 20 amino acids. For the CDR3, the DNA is TGTGCCACCAGCAGAGATATAGAGGATATCCGGGCGGGAGATCCAGATACGCAGTATTTT. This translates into CATSRDIEDIRAGDPDTQYF. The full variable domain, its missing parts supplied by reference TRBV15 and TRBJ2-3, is DAMVIQNPRYQVTQFGKPVTLSCSQTLNHNVMYWYQQKSSQAPKLLFHYYDKDFNNEADTPDNFQSRRPNTSFCFLDIRSPGLGDTAMYLCATSRDIEDIRAGDPDTQYFGPGTRLTVL.

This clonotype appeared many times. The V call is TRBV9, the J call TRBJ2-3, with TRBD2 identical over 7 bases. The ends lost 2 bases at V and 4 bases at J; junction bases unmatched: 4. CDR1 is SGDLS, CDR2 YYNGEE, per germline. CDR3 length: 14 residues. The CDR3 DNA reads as TGTGCCAGCAGCGTTGCGGGGGAGGCAGATACGCAGTATTTT. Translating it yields CASSVAGEADTQYF.

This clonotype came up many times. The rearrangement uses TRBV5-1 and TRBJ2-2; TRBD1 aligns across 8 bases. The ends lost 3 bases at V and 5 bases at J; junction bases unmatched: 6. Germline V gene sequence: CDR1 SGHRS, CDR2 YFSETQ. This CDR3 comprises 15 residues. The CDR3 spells CASSSGQGSTGELFF. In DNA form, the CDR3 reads TGCGCCAGCAGCTCCGGACAGGGCTCTACCGGGGAGCTGTTTTTT.

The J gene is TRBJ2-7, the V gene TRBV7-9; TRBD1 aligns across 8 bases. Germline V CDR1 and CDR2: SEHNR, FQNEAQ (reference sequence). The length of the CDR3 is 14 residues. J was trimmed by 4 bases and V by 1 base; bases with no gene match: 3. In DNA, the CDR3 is TGTGCCAGCAGCTTAGTCCAGGGGGCATACGAGCAGTACTTC. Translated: CASSLVQGAYEQYF.

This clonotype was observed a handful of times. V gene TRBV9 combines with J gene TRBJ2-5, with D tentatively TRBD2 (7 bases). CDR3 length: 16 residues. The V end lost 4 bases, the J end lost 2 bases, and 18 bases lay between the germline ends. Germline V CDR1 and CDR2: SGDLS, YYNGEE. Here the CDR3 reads CASSPDPAGAQETQYF. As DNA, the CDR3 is TGTGCCAGCAGCCCCGACCCTGCGGGGGCACAAGAGACCCAGTACTTC.

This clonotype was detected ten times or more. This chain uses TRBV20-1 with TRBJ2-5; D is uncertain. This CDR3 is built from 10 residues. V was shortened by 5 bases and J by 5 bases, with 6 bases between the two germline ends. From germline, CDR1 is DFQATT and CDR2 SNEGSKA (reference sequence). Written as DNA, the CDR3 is TGCAGTGCTTATAAGGAGACCCAGTACTTC. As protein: CSAYKETQYF.

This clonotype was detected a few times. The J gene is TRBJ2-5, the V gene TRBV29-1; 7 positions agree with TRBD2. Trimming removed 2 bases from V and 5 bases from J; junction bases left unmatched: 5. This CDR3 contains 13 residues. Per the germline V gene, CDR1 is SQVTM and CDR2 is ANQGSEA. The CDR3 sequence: CSVELGGSETQYF. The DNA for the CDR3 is TGCAGCGTTGAACTGGGCGGGAGCGAGACCCAGTACTTC. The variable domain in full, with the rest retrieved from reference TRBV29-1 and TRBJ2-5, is SAVISQKPSRDICQRGTSLTIQCQVDSQVTMMFWYRQQPGQSLTLIATANQGSEATYESGFVIDKFPISRPNLTFSTLTVSNMSPEDSSIYLCSVELGGSETQYFGPGTRLLVL.

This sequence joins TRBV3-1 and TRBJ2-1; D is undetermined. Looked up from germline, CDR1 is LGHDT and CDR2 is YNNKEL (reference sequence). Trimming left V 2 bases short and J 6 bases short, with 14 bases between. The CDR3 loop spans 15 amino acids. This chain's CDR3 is CASSQPSRVPNEQFF. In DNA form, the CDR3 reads TGTGCCAGCAGCCAACCCAGTAGAGTTCCCAATGAGCAGTTCTTC.

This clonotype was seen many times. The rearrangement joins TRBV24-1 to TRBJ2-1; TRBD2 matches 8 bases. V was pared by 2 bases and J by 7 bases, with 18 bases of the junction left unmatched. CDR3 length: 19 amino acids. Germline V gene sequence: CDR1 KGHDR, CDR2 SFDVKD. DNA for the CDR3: TGTGCCACCAGTGATTCCTTTCCCCTTCCAGCGGGGGCGGGGAATGAGCAGTTCTTC. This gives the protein CATSDSFPLPAGAGNEQFF.

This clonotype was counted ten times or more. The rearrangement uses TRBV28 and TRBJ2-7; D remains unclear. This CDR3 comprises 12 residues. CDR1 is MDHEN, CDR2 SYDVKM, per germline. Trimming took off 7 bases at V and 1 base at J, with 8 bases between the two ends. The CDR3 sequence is CASNGVSYEQYF. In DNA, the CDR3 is TGTGCCAGCAATGGGGTGTCCTACGAGCAGTACTTC.